The subject of this entry is one TCR beta chain. CDR3 length equals 14 residues. Looked up from germline, CDR1 is SGHDT and CDR2 is YYEEEE. Trimming left V 4 bases short and J 3 bases short, with 14 bases between. This sample was included in a study of blood T cell repertoires in COVID-19. Assay used: immunoSEQ multiplex PCR; TCRdb lists only in-frame clones, some missing. Seen here are more than 250,000 clones, approximately 85% observed once, and the top ten hold 1.5% to 2%. The sequenced material came from peripheral blood. The sequence was collected from a woman aged 50 to 60 with acute or convalescent COVID-19. The J gene is TRBJ2-7, the V gene TRBV5-6; the D is unclear. In DNA, the CDR3 is TGTGCCAGCAGCCCCGGGTCCCAAGACTACGAGCAGTACTTC. It encodes CASSPGSQDYEQYF.